The TCR beta chain under discussion was sequenced for a study of blood T cell repertoires in COVID-19. In the original analysis: From reference gene primer amplification, estimates of nucleated cell counts were derived. Measured with immunoSEQ multiplex PCR; TCRdb has only the in-frame clones, and not every one. V and J calls and clone size are copied from that table; D and trimming were computed from the DNA. The top ten hold approximately 1.5% of the sample, which has 400,000 to 500,000 clones, about 88% seen once. V dropped 0 bases and J dropped 5; count of bases not matched to a gene: 6. The CDR3 covers 16 residues. Germline values: CDR1 SGHRS, CDR2 YFSETQ.

The origin of this receptor is a woman in her late teens or twenties who had been exposed to COVID-19. Sequenced material: PBMCs or T cells enriched from blood (not recorded which). J is TRBJ2-5 and V is TRBV5-1, with 11 nucleotides matching TRBD2. The CDR3 DNA reads as TGCGCCAGCAGCTTGGAACTAGCGGGAGAACTCGAGACCCAGTACTTC. It is translated as CASSLELAGELETQYF.